The 24 T cell receptor beta chains reported below all come from one sample, sequenced in a study of blood T cell repertoires in COVID-19. Some clones are missing from TCRdb's copy, which holds only in-frame ones; the method was immunoSEQ multiplex PCR. The sample has fewer than 250,000 clones, less than 90% seen once. The sample was peripheral blood. All receptors come from a man in his forties with acute or convalescent COVID-19.

The rearrangement joins TRBV5-1 to TRBJ1-4; 12 bases are shared with TRBD1. Trimming took 4 bases from V and 3 from J; bases not matched to a gene: 7. The V gene's germline CDR1 is SGHRS and CDR2 YFSETQ. This CDR3 contains 17 residues. CDR3 sequence reads: CASSPFGTGGSNEKLFF. The CDR3 bases are TGCGCCAGCAGCCCCTTCGGGACAGGGGGCTCTAATGAAAAACTGTTTTTT.

This chain uses TRBV7-2 with TRBJ2-1, with D possibly being TRBD2 (5 bases). Germline V gene data show CDR1 as SGHTA and CDR2 as FQGNSA. This CDR3 has 15 amino acids. V lost 5 bases and J 0 bases, leaving 11 bases between the germline ends. The CDR3 bases are TGTGCCAGCAGCGCGGACTTGAGCTCCTACAATGAGCAGTTCTTC. This codes for CASSADLSSYNEQFF.

The V gene is TRBV7-9, the J gene TRBJ1-1; D perhaps matches TRBD1 (5 bases). There are 12 residues in the CDR3. Germline CDR1 reads SEHNR; CDR2 reads FQNEAQ (reference sequence). Trimming stripped 5 bases from V and 6 bases from J, with 10 bases between. The CDR3 region is CASSTRASEAFF. The CDR3 DNA reads TGTGCCAGCAGCACCAGGGCTTCTGAAGCTTTCTTT.

The rearrangement uses TRBV7-8 and TRBJ2-7; 9 bases align to TRBD2. The CDR3 consists of 16 residues. Per germline, CDR1 SGHVS and CDR2 FQNEAQ. Trimming removed 4 bases from V and 4 bases from J; junction bases left unmatched: 11. The CDR3, as DNA: TGTGCCAGCAGCTGGGCTAGCGGGACCACCAAGTACGAGCAGTACTTC. This codes for CASSWASGTTKYEQYF.

This clone was counted between two and nine times. This sample also contains other DNA sequences that code for the same CDR3. The chain couples TRBV5-1 to TRBJ2-5; D might be TRBD2 (7 bases). The CDR3 has 14 residues. Trimming stripped 2 bases from V and 5 bases from J, with 13 bases between. Germline V gene data show CDR1 as SGHRS and CDR2 as YFSETQ. CDR3 DNA sequence: TGCGCCAGCAGCTTCCGGGGGGCAGAGGAGACCCAGTACTTC. It specifies CASSFRGAEETQYF.

The chain has TRBV4-1 and TRBJ2-1; 9 bases agree with TRBD2. The V gene's germline CDR1 is MGHRA and CDR2 YSYEKL. This CDR3 is 17 amino acids long. With 3 bases clipped from V and 7 bases from J, the junction kept 13 bases outside the gene matches. The CDR3 spells CASSHGILAGPRNEQFF. The DNA for the CDR3 is TGCGCCAGCAGCCACGGTATCCTAGCGGGGCCCAGGAATGAGCAGTTCTTC.

The rearrangement links TRBV2 to TRBJ1-1, with D possibly matching TRBD1 (6 bases). The germline V gene encodes CDR1 SNHLY and CDR2 FYNNEI. V dropped 6 bases and J dropped 4 bases, with 15 bases sitting between them. The CDR3 is 14 amino acids. The DNA for the CDR3 is TGTGCCAGCAGATCCCAGGGGCTGGGCACTGAAGCTTTCTTT. It translates to CASRSQGLGTEAFF.

This clone was found a few times. The chain recombines TRBV9 with TRBJ2-3; possibly TRBD2 for D (7 bases). Trimming took off 4 bases at V and 0 bases at J, with 27 bases between the two ends. Germline CDR1 is SGDLS and CDR2 is YYNGEE. This CDR3 has 20 amino acids. The DNA of the CDR3 is TGTGCCAGCAGCTCCCCCCTCAGGGTTGGGTCGGGGGGCAGCACAGATACGCAGTATTTT. It yields the protein CASSSPLRVGSGGSTDTQYF.

The chain uses TRBV18 and TRBJ1-5; no definite D call. Trimming removed 1 base at V and 0 bases at J, with 13 bases between. This CDR3 region has 17 residues. Germline CDR1 is KGHSH and CDR2 is LQKENI. The DNA for the CDR3 is TGTGCCAGCTCACCACAGGCAGGCCGATATAGCAATCAGCCCCAGCATTTT. Translation: CASSPQAGRYSNQPQHF.

This clone was detected once. The chain has TRBV20-1 and TRBJ2-7; no firm D call. This CDR3 comprises 11 residues. The V and J ends lost 6 bases and 6 bases respectively, with 12 bases between them. Germline CDR1 and CDR2: DFQATT and SNEGSKA (reference sequence). The CDR3 spells CSAVPRREQYF. CDR3 nucleotide sequence: TGCAGTGCCGTACCTAGGCGCGAGCAGTACTTC.

The chain is built from TRBV5-1 and TRBJ2-1; D unclear. The V end lost 4 bases, the J end lost 1 base, and 12 bases lay between the germline ends. The CDR3 loop spans 15 amino acids. From germline, CDR1 is SGHRS and CDR2 YFSETQ. The CDR3 DNA follows: TGCGCCAGCAGCCTGACCAGGTCTTCCTACAATGAGCAGTTCTTC. It encodes CASSLTRSSYNEQFF.

The J gene is TRBJ2-7, the V gene TRBV2; 9 bases match TRBD2. This CDR3 is 16 amino acids long. Germline values: CDR1 SNHLY, CDR2 FYNNEI. Trimming at V came to 6 bases and at J to 0 bases, leaving 9 bases not matched to a gene. The CDR3 sequence: CASSHHSGGHSYEQYF. The CDR3 region has the DNA TGTGCCAGCAGCCACCATAGCGGGGGCCACTCCTACGAGCAGTACTTC.

This clone was counted only a few times. This chain connects TRBV7-2 to TRBJ2-1, with D possibly TRBD1 on 5 matching bases. The V and J ends lost 4 bases and 1 base respectively, with 11 bases between them. This CDR3 is 15 amino acids long. Looked up from germline, CDR1 is SGHTA and CDR2 is FQGNSA. CDR3 in amino acids: CASSSLGQSYNEQFF. The CDR3 nucleotides read TGTGCCAGCAGCTCCCTCGGACAATCCTACAATGAGCAGTTCTTC. The variable domain in full, completed from reference TRBV7-2 and TRBJ2-1, reads GAGVSQSPSNKVTEKGKDVELRCDPISGHTALYWYRQSLGQGLEFLIYFQGNSAPDKSGLPSDRFSAERTGGSVSTLTIQRTQQEDSAVYLCASSSLGQSYNEQFFGPGTRLTVL.

This clone was seen once. The chain employs TRBV5-1 and TRBJ2-1; 14 bases line up with TRBD2. Germline V gene lookup returns CDR1 SGHRS and CDR2 YFSETQ. The V segment lost 3 bases and the J segment 10 bases; nucleotides outside the gene matches: 3. The length of the CDR3 is 14 residues. The CDR3 region has the DNA TGCGCCAGCAGCTCGCGGACTAGCGGGGGGGAGCAGTTCTTC. Translated: CASSSRTSGGEQFF.

V gene TRBV30 combines with J gene TRBJ1-6, with 7 bases fitting TRBD1. Germline CDR1 reads GTSNPN; CDR2 reads SVGIG (reference sequence). This CDR3 has 13 residues. Unmatched junction bases numbered 9, after V lost 7 bases and J lost 9 bases. CDR3 nucleotides: TGTGCCTTGGCAGGGGGGTCTGGTTCACCCCTCCACTTT. It translates to CALAGGSGSPLHF.

This chain links TRBV5-1 with TRBJ1-1; D might be TRBD1 (5 bases). V lost 3 bases and J 2 bases, leaving 11 bases between the germline ends. Germline V gene data show CDR1 as SGHRS and CDR2 as YFSETQ. The CDR3 consists of 14 residues. CDR3 protein: CASSSDSSNTEAFF. The DNA of the CDR3 is TGCGCCAGCAGCTCTGACAGCTCCAACACTGAAGCTTTCTTT.

The V gene is TRBV6-6, the J gene TRBJ2-7; TRBD1 matches 8 bases. Germline CDR1 MNHNY, CDR2 SVGAGI (reference sequence). The CDR3 spans 15 residues. V shed 2 bases, J shed 3 bases, and the junction held 6 bases outside the gene matches. CDR3 region: CASSYGQGRSYEQYF. CDR3 DNA sequence: TGTGCCAGCAGTTACGGACAGGGAAGGAGCTACGAGCAGTACTTC.

The chain carries TRBV4-2 and TRBJ2-5; TRBD2 matches 11 bases. Trimming removed 0 bases from V and 2 bases from J; junction bases left unmatched: 8. Germline-derived CDR1 and CDR2 are LGHNA and YNFKEQ. The CDR3 is 18 amino acids. CDR3 DNA sequence: TGTGCCAGCAGCCAAGATGGGAGTCTAGCGGGGGGTCAAGAGACCCAGTACTTC. This gives the protein CASSQDGSLAGGQETQYF.

The V call is TRBV28, the J call TRBJ2-1, with 10 bases lining up with TRBD1. Unmatched junction bases numbered 4, after V lost 5 bases and J lost 9 bases. Per the germline V gene, CDR1 is MDHEN and CDR2 is SYDVKM. This CDR3 has 13 amino acids. The CDR3 DNA sequence: TGTGCCAGCAGTCGAGGACAGGGGGGTGAGCAGTTCTTC. Its protein product is CASSRGQGGEQFF.

This rearrangement joins TRBV2 to TRBJ1-6, with a possible D match to TRBD1 (5 bases). The CDR3 is 13 residues long. CDR1 is SNHLY and CDR2 is FYNNEI in the germline V gene. Between the trimmed V and J ends, which lost 7 bases and 6 bases, there was a span of 10 bases. The CDR3 sequence: CASTGGTNSPLHF. The CDR3 nucleotides read TGTGCCAGCACGGGGGGGACTAATTCACCCCTCCACTTT.

Here the CDR3 reads CASSERGAWETQYF. CDR3 in DNA: TGTGCCAGCAGTGAACGGGGGGCCTGGGAGACCCAGTACTTC. This chain uses TRBV6-1 with TRBJ2-5, with D possibly being TRBD2 (7 bases). Trimming cost V 2 bases and J 5 bases, with 12 bases left between them. Germline V gene data show CDR1 as MNHNS and CDR2 as SASEGT. This CDR3 has 14 residues.

The rearrangement joins TRBV4-1 to TRBJ2-4, with 7 bases lining up with TRBD1. CDR3 size: 15 residues. V lost 5 bases and J lost 5; bases outside the gene matches: 9. Germline CDR1 is MGHRA and CDR2 is YSYEKL. CDR3 amino acids: CASSIAGQEQNIQYF. The CDR3 bases are TGCGCCAGCAGCATAGCCGGACAGGAGCAAAACATTCAGTACTTC.

V gene TRBV28 combines with J gene TRBJ2-7; 10 bases align to TRBD2. The CDR3 runs to 16 residues. V shed 4 bases, J shed 0 bases, and the junction held 6 bases outside the gene matches. Germline loops: CDR1 MDHEN, CDR2 SYDVKM. The DNA of the CDR3 is TGTGCCAGCAGTTCCCCTACTAGCGGGATCTCCTACGAGCAGTACTTC. It translates to CASSSPTSGISYEQYF.

This clone has a single count. The rearrangement links TRBV27 to TRBJ1-2; a possible D gene is TRBD1 (5 bases). The germline CDR1 and CDR2 sequences are MNHEY and SMNVEV (reference sequence). The ends were cut back, 3 bases at V and 0 bases at J, with 14 bases in the middle. There are 16 residues in the CDR3. The CDR3 loop is CASSLRQGGANYGYTF. The CDR3 DNA reads TGTGCCAGCAGTTTGCGGCAGGGAGGGGCTAACTATGGCTACACCTTC.